This passage covers 18 T cell receptor beta chains from one sample sequenced in a study of T cell repertoires and HLA-DP antigens (dated by TCRdb to about 2018). What these receptors recognize is not known. Preparation of the library involved the immunoSEQ multiplex PCR assay. TCRdb retrieved this table from immuneACCESS and kept in-frame rearrangements only. Not all clones are present; in checked studies, unresolved V genes account for under half, and no reason is known for the remainder. Present in this sample are around 110,000 clones, around 93% of which were seen just once. The ten most abundant clones make up less than 0.35% of the sample. The sequenced sample consisted of CD4+ T cells from PBMCs. The receptors were sampled from a woman under 30 in good health and CMV-seronegative.

V and J are TRBV6-6 and TRBJ1-3; D is possibly TRBD1 (5 bases). This CDR3 is 15 amino acids long. Trimming cost V 6 bases and J 2 bases, with 14 bases left between them. Germline loops: CDR1 MNHNY, CDR2 SVGAGI (reference sequence). In nucleotides, the CDR3 is TGTGCCAGCAGGGTCGGGGGTTCCGCTGGAAACACCATATATTTT. This sequence encodes CASRVGGSAGNTIYF.

This rearrangement joins TRBV11-3 to TRBJ1-5; no clear D. The CDR3 sequence is 15 residues long. Germline CDR1 and CDR2: SGHNT and YENEEA. V shed 0 bases and J shed 3 bases, with 9 bases lying between them. The CDR3 protein is CASSLDMGFNQPQHF. CDR3 nucleotide sequence: TGTGCCAGCAGCTTAGATATGGGTTTCAATCAGCCCCAGCATTTT.

This clone was observed a single time. The chain links TRBV4-2 to TRBJ2-4; no definite D call. V gave up 0 bases and J gave up 0 bases, with 12 bases separating them. CDR1 and CDR2 (germline): LGHNA, YNFKEQ. CDR3 length equals 17 residues. The CDR3 loop reads CASSQDITDLAKNIQYF. CDR3 nucleotides: TGTGCCAGCAGCCAAGATATCACCGACCTAGCCAAAAACATTCAGTACTTC.

The chain links TRBV4-2 to TRBJ1-2; TRBD1 agrees at 9 bases. V lost 3 bases, J lost 4 bases, and 6 bases stayed unmatched. The CDR3 has 15 residues. The germline V gene encodes CDR1 LGHNA and CDR2 YNFKEQ. CDR3 bases: TGTGCCAGCAGCCAGACGGGGACAGGGCCCTATGGCTACACCTTC. Its protein product is CASSQTGTGPYGYTF.

Here the CDR3 reads CASSQSQGIIGTGELFF. The CDR3, as DNA: TGTGCCAGCAGCCAATCCCAGGGGATAATTGGCACCGGGGAGCTGTTTTTT. The V and J genes are TRBV4-2 and TRBJ2-2; TRBD1 might be the D (6 bases). The germline gives CDR1 LGHNA, CDR2 YNFKEQ. This CDR3 has 17 residues. Trimming removed 2 bases from V and 4 bases from J, with 17 bases in between.

This chain uses TRBV5-4 with TRBJ2-2; 12 bases are shared with TRBD2. The CDR3 sequence is 14 residues long. The ends lost 4 bases at V and 7 bases at J; junction bases unmatched: 2. Germline loops: CDR1 SGHNT, CDR2 YYREEE (reference sequence). Here the CDR3 reads CASSRLAGDGELFF. CDR3 bases: TGTGCCAGCAGCCGACTAGCGGGAGACGGGGAGCTGTTTTTT. Based on the CDR3 plus reference TRBV5-4 and TRBJ2-2, the full variable domain is ETGVTQSPTHLIKTRGQQVTLRCSSQSGHNTVSWYQQALGQGPQFIFQYYREEENGRGNFPPRFSGLQFPNYSSELNVNALELDDSALYLCASSRLAGDGELFFGEGSRLTVL.

J is TRBJ2-5 and V is TRBV19, with D possibly being TRBD2 (6 bases). The V gene's germline CDR1 is LNHDA and CDR2 SQIVND (reference sequence). The V end was cut by 1 base, the J end by 7 bases, with 13 bases between. This CDR3 spans 14 amino acids. CDR3 nucleotides: TGTGCCAGTAGTATAGGATCGGGGGACGGGACCCAGTACTTC. Amino acid sequence: CASSIGSGDGTQYF.

The chain couples TRBV27 to TRBJ1-6; 7 nucleotides match TRBD1. Germline trimming cut 6 bases from V and 0 bases from J; bases unmatched to any gene: 11. The germline CDR1 and CDR2 sequences are MNHEY and SMNVEV (reference sequence). The CDR3 runs 18 residues. The CDR3, as DNA: TGTGCCAGCAGCCTCATCGGACAGGCGAGCTCCTATAATTCACCCCTCCACTTT. This sequence encodes CASSLIGQASSYNSPLHF.

The chain employs TRBV7-9 and TRBJ2-1; 7 bases are a match to TRBD2. Losses at the gene ends were 6 bases for V and 1 base for J; bases not matched to a gene: 12. This CDR3 has 17 residues. Per germline, CDR1 SEHNR and CDR2 FQNEAQ (reference sequence). The chain's CDR3 is CASRYDLLAVSYNEQFF. CDR3 nucleotide sequence: TGTGCCAGCAGATACGACTTGCTAGCGGTATCCTACAATGAGCAGTTCTTC. Supplemented by reference TRBV7-9 and TRBJ2-1, the full variable domain reads DTGVSQNPRHKITKRGQNVTFRCDPISEHNRLYWYRQTLGQGPEFLTYFQNEAQLEKSRLLSDRFSAERPKGSFSTLEIQRTEQGDSAMYLCASRYDLLAVSYNEQFFGPGTRLTVL.

This clone is a singleton in its sample. The J gene is TRBJ2-3, the V gene TRBV5-1, with 11 bases fitting TRBD2. There are 17 residues in the CDR3. J lost 3 bases, V lost 3 bases, and 9 bases had no gene match. Germline CDR1 and CDR2: SGHRS and YFSETQ. CDR3 bases: TGCGCCAGCAGCTCGGCCCTGACTAGCGGGATAACAGATACGCAGTATTTT. It codes for CASSSALTSGITDTQYF.

The CDR3 spells CASSLGSGGNTEAFF. The CDR3 coding sequence is TGTGCCAGCAGCTTAGGGTCAGGGGGCAACACTGAAGCTTTCTTT. V is TRBV11-3 and J is TRBJ1-1; 8 positions match TRBD1. The junction had 3 bases not matched to a gene; V was cut back by 1 base and J by 2 bases. This CDR3 has 15 amino acids. Per the germline V gene, CDR1 is SGHNT and CDR2 is YENEEA. The full variable domain, completed using reference TRBV11-3 and TRBJ1-1, is EAGVVQSPRYKIIEKKQPVAFWCNPISGHNTLYWYLQNLGQGPELLIRYENEEAVDDSQLPKDRFSAERLKGVDSTLKIQPAELGDSAVYLCASSLGSGGNTEAFFGQGTRLTVV.

The rearrangement joins TRBV28 to TRBJ1-2, with TRBD1 matching 8 bases. Trimming cost V 7 bases and J 7 bases; bases outside gene matches: 11. The CDR3 length is 14 residues. Germline V CDR1 and CDR2: MDHEN, SYDVKM. CDR3 in DNA: TGTGCCAGCACCGTTGGGGCAGGGGGCCTTGGCTACACCTTC. It translates to CASTVGAGGLGYTF.

A few counts support this clone. CDR3 DNA sequence: TGTGCCAGCAGTTCCTCCTCCGGACTAGCGGGAGGACTCTACGAGCAGTACTTC. Its translation is CASSSSSGLAGGLYEQYF. The chain employs TRBV27 and TRBJ2-7, with 14 bases that match TRBD2. With 4 bases clipped from V and 3 bases from J, the junction kept 11 bases outside the gene matches. The germline CDR1 and CDR2 sequences are MNHEY and SMNVEV (reference sequence). The CDR3 extends over 18 amino acids.

In DNA form, the CDR3 reads TGTGCCAGCAGTACCGGGACAGGGCATACCTACAATGAGCAGTTCTTC. Protein sequence: CASSTGTGHTYNEQFF. This chain links TRBV27 with TRBJ2-1; TRBD1 aligns across 9 bases. CDR1 MNHEY and CDR2 SMNVEV come from the germline V gene (reference sequence). Losses at the gene ends were 5 bases for V and 2 bases for J; bases not matched to a gene: 7. CDR3 length equals 16 residues.

This clone was detected only once. The chain couples TRBV7-2 to TRBJ2-2; unclear D gene. Trimming took 5 bases from V and 5 from J, leaving 6 bases between them. The CDR3 extends over 12 amino acids. The germline V gene encodes CDR1 SGHTA and CDR2 FQGNSA. CDR3 DNA: TGTGCCAGCAGCACTATTACCGGGGAGCTGTTTTTT. This codes for CASSTITGELFF.

The table lists this clone with a few counts. The chain combines TRBV28 with TRBJ1-2, with TRBD1 as a possible D gene (5 bases). From germline, CDR1 is MDHEN and CDR2 SYDVKM. Trimming left V 6 bases short and J 0 bases short, with 17 bases between. The CDR3 length is 16 residues. CDR3 protein: CASSLGGAGSNYGYTF. The CDR3 DNA reads as TGTGCCAGCAGCCTCGGAGGGGCGGGCTCTAACTATGGCTACACCTTC.

This clone was seen only a few times. The chain employs TRBV11-2 and TRBJ1-6; D may be TRBD1 (6 bases). Germline CDR1 reads SGHAT; CDR2 reads FQNNGV. V lost 2 bases and J lost 8, with 16 bases in between. This CDR3 region has 16 residues. This CDR3 reads CASSLLKTGKDSPLHF. The CDR3 DNA reads as TGTGCCAGCAGCTTACTAAAGACAGGCAAGGATTCACCCCTCCACTTT.

Remarks on this clone: Other nucleotide sequences in the sample specify the same CDR3. The chain links TRBV5-1 to TRBJ2-1; D gene unclear. Germline V gene lookup returns CDR1 SGHRS and CDR2 YFSETQ. V dropped 0 bases and J dropped 7 bases, with 2 bases sitting between them. The CDR3 contains 11 residues. Here the CDR3 reads CASSLENEQFF. The CDR3 DNA sequence: TGCGCCAGCAGCTTGGAGAATGAGCAGTTCTTC.